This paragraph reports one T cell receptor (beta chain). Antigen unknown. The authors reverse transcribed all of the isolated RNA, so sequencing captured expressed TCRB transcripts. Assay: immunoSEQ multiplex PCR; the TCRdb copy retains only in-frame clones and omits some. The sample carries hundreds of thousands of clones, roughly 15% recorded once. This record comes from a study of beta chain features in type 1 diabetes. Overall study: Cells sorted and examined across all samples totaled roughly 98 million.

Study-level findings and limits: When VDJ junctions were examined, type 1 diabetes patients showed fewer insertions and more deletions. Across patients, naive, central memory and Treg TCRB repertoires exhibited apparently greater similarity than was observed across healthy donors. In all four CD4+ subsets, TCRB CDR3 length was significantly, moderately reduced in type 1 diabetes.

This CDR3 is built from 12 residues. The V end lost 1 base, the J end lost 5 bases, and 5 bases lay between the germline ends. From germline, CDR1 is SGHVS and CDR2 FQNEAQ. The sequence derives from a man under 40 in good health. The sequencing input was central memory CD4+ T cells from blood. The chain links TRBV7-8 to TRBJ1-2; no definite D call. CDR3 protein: CASSLDGYGYTF. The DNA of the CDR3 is TGTGCCAGCAGCTTAGATGGGTATGGCTACACCTTC.